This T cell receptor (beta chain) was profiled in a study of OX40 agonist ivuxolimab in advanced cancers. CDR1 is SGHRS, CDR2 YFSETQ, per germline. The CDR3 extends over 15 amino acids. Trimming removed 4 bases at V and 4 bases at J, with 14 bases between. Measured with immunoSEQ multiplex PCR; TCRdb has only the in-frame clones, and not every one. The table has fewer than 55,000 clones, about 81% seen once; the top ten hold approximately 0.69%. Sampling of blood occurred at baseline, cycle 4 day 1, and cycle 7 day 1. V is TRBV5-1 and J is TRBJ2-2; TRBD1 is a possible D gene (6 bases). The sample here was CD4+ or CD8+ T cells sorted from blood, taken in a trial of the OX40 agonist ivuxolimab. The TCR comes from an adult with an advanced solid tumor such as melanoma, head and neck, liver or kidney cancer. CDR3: CASSLAGGVTGELFF. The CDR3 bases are TGCGCCAGCAGCCTAGCTGGGGGCGTCACCGGGGAGCTGTTTTTT.